Included here is one T cell receptor (beta chain) sequence, with context. Its cognate antigen is unknown. With 60 Vbeta and 13 Jbeta primers, the PCR was carried out. Profiled with immunoSEQ multiplex PCR; TCRdb holds only in-frame clones, not every one. The sample lists under 200,000 clones, around three quarters occurring once. These data come from a study of cytomegalovirus exposure and HLA in healthy donors. Findings and caveats of the study: A later analysis appeared to link common viral pathogens to several of the most significant clusters.

The specimen sequenced was PBMCs. The receptor was derived from a man aged 40-49 years in good health and CMV-seronegative.

The CDR3 region has the DNA TGTGCCAGCAGCGCCTCTCGGGAGCAGTACTTC. It is translated as CASSASREQYF. The rearrangement links TRBV5-8 to TRBJ2-7, with D unresolved. This CDR3 is built from 11 residues. CDR1 and CDR2 (germline): SGHTS, YDEGEE. The ends were cut back, 4 bases at V and 7 bases at J, with 9 bases in the middle.